This T cell receptor beta chain stems from a study of T cell repertoires in cytomegalovirus infection (dated by TCRdb to between 2018 and 2021). General notes on the study: The peptide stimulations were aimed at well-studied HLA-B-restricted epitopes as well as recently identified HLA-C-restricted CMV epitopes, whose presentation resists viral immunomodulation. Because public TCR beta signatures pointed to carriage of CMV infection together with the matching HLA type, the HLA type of each donor mattered for the analysis.

This sample's treatment or condition label indicates: in vitro stimulation with specific CMV peptide epitopes to enrich CMV-specific T cells. This clonotype has more than one count but fewer than ten. Its antigen remains unidentified. The input lacks base qualities; no much larger clone sits a single base away. Points the paper makes about the study in general: Cumulative frequency of public TCR beta family members discriminated carriers of CMV infection plus the relevant HLA type in this cohort and an independent 352-donor cohort. In the ex vivo response, HLA-C-restricted CMV-specific TCR beta clonotypes were dominant, and in two of eight donors the single most frequent clonotype came from this HLA-C-restricted group.

The run used an Illumina HiSeq 1500. The public reads were quality trimmed at Q25 with fastp and then assembled into clones with MiXCR by TCRdb, keeping productive beta chains. Every distinct CDR3 protein forms one entry, paired with its most common genes and DNA. The sample has some 100,000 distinct CDR3 sequences on record, around 29% of them singletons. Around 80% of the sample is taken by the ten largest. The CDR3 measures 11 amino acids from cysteine to phenylalanine. The only DNA kept is the CDR3, 33 bases in frame from the first base. For CDR1 and CDR2, the germline V gene (reference sequence) lists DFQATT and SNEGSKA. Unmatched junction bases come to 5, with V trimmed by 6 bases and J by 8 bases.

Recombination joined TRBV20-1 with TRBJ1-2; TRBD1 fits 8 bases in the junction. Here the sequenced sample was CD8+ T cells from cultured PBMCs, taken from culture after CMV antigen stimulation. The origin of this receptor is a human donor in good health (CMV status not recorded). Some clones in this sample may be carry-over from other donors' samples. The CDR3 is CSATGTGGYTF. Read as DNA, the sequence is TGCAGTGCCACCGGGACAGGAGGCTACACCTTC.